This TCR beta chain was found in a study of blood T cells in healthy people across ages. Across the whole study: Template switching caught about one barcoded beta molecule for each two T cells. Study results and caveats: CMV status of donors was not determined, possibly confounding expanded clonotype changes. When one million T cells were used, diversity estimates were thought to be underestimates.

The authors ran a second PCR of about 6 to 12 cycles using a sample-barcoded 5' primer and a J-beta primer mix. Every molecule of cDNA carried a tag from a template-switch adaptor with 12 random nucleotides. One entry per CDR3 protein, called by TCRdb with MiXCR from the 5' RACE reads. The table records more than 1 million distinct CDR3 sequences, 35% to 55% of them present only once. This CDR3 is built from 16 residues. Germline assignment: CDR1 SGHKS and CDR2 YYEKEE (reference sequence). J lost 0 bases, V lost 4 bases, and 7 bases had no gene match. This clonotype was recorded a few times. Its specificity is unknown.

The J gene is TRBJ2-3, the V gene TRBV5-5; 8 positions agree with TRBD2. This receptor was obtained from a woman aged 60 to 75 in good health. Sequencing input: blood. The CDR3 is CASSHKSSGSTDTQYF. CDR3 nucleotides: TGTGCCAGCAGCCACAAATCTAGCGGGAGCACAGATACGCAGTATTTT.